Described below is a single TCR beta chain sequence and its context. Its antigen specificity is not known. Base-call qualities are not available, and no considerably larger clone is one nucleotide away. These data belong to a study of memory CD4+ T cells and cytomegalovirus serostatus (dated by TCRdb to about 2019). Looking at the study overall: A total of about 35 healthy Belgian adults, of whom 9 were CMV seropositive and about 24 were CMV seronegative, were included in the cohort. To replicate a published TCR-based CMV serostatus classifier, the study sequenced CD4+ memory TCRbeta repertoires from a Belgian cohort whose cytomegalovirus serostatus was known. General study outcomes and caveats: Among the 150 or so previously reported CMV-associated TCRbeta sequences, about 71 showed up in the CD4+ memory repertoires, with each one found in between one and five individuals. Only CD4+CD45RO+ memory cells were sequenced, in contrast to the original study, which included naive and memory CD4+ and CD8+ populations. CMV serostatus prediction reached a median bootstrapped AUC of about 0.94 with the original framework and roughly 0.9 with a US-trained random forest. The results were interpreted as suggesting that the CMV-associated TCR signature is largely present in the CD4+ memory repertoire. A median bootstrapped AUC of almost 0.96 with a 95% CI of 0.76-1.00 was achieved on the Belgian cohort by the original-framework classifier.

Single viable CD3+CD4+CD8-CD45RO+ cells were sorted as memory CD4+ T cells on a FACSAria II. CMV serostatus was assessed using a Roche Elecsys assay, by which serum IgG against CMV pp150, pp28, p38 and p52 was detected. Following thawing, total CD4+ T cells were enriched through positive selection using CD4 magnetic microbeads. Samples originated from another study that specifically interrogated the CD4+ T cell memory repertoire. Following standard operating procedures, peripheral blood mononuclear cells were isolated and cryopreserved, while serum was kept at -80 degrees C. The staining used CD3-PerCP (BW264/56), CD4-APC (RPA-T4), CD45RO-PE (UCHT1) and CD8-Pacific Orange (3B5) antibodies, and Sytox blue was used to exclude non-viable cells. V and J are truncated by 4 bases and 4 bases respectively, leaving an intervening sequence of 3 bases. The germline V gene (reference sequence) gives CDR1 as SGHNT and CDR2 as YYREEE. The CDR3 sequence holds 11 residues, the cysteine and phenylalanine included. The retained sequence is limited to the CDR3, 33 bases, with the frame set at the first base.

The Quick-DNA Microprep Kit was used to extract genomic DNA from the sorted cells. TCRbeta DNA was amplified with the immunoSEQ hsTCRbeta kit following the manufacturer's protocol. An Illumina MiSeq instrument was used to sequence the TCRbeta libraries. Per the source publication's procedure: Removing out-of-frame sequences left under 2.5 million distinct TCRbeta sequences, an average of about 70,000 per individual. Each individual was scored by the count of over 150 previously reported CMV-associated TCRbeta sequences and the total productive distinct TCRbeta count. A beta-binomial model was reimplemented in Python, and scikit-learn random forests with default parameters were trained on data from the US cohort. Classifier performance on the Belgian cohort was summarized as median AUC with percentile confidence intervals over 10,000 bootstrap iterations. TCRdb mirrors the immuneACCESS table, restricted to in-frame sequences. Some clones are absent from its copies; in checked studies, under half trace to an unresolved V gene, and the reason for the others is unknown. Clone size and V and J calls were adopted from that table, with D and trimming inferred from the DNA. The sample profile shows about 50,000 clones; about 81% of them were found once. In total, the top ten clones hold roughly 0.4% of the sample.

Sequenced material: memory CD4+ T cells from blood. The chain links TRBV5-4 with TRBJ2-1, with no confidently assigned D gene. The sequence was obtained from an adult in good health and CMV-seronegative. The CDR3: CASSLYNEQFF. The sequence in DNA is TGTGCCAGCAGCCTATACAATGAGCAGTTCTTC.